The T cell receptor beta chain described here comes from a study of beta chain features in type 1 diabetes. Expressed TCRB transcripts were sequenced after all isolated RNA was converted to cDNA. The protocol was immunoSEQ multiplex PCR, while the TCRdb copy is restricted to in-frame clones and leaves out a portion. This table has roughly 450,000 clones, 11% appearing once. Germline V gene data show CDR1 as SGHTA and CDR2 as FQGNSA. The CDR3 consists of 15 residues. The J segment lost 2 bases and the V segment lost 3 bases, leaving 5 bases of the junction unmatched. The chain combines TRBV7-2 with TRBJ2-7, with 9 bases identical to TRBD2. The clonotype comes from a woman between 18 and 29 years old in good health. The sequenced sample consisted of naive CD4+ T cells from blood. The CDR3 reads CASSLSGLATYEQYF. CDR3 DNA: TGTGCCAGCAGCTTGTCCGGACTAGCGACCTACGAGCAGTACTTC.